This TCR beta chain was recovered during a study of T cell repertoires in cytomegalovirus infection. Per the germline V gene, CDR1 is MDHEN and CDR2 is SYDVKM. Trimming took 5 bases from V and 1 from J; bases not matched to a gene: 4. This CDR3 has 15 residues. Study conclusions and caveats: CMV-specific TCR beta clonotypes restricted by HLA-C were the ones dominating the ex vivo response.

In regard to this clonotype: Its antigen remains unidentified.

TCRdb ran MiXCR on the reads and lists one entry per CDR3 protein. Of around 260,000 distinct CDR3 sequences in the sample, 25% were seen once. The V and J genes are TRBV28 and TRBJ2-5, with 10 bases matching TRBD1. The material sequenced was PBMCs. The receptor was derived from a human donor in good health (CMV status not recorded). Some clones in this sample may be carry-over from other donors' samples. The CDR3 loop reads CASSGDRGTQETQYF. DNA for the CDR3: TGTGCCAGCAGTGGGGACAGGGGCACCCAAGAGACCCAGTACTTC.